A selection of T cell receptor beta chains follows, all from one sample in a study of blood T cell repertoires in COVID-19. Some clones are missing from TCRdb's copy, which holds only in-frame ones; the method was immunoSEQ multiplex PCR. The sample gives 55,000 to 70,000 clones, about 90% of which show up once; about 40% is in the top ten. Sequenced sample: peripheral blood. The receptors here all came from a woman aged 60-75 years with COVID-19, enrolled during active disease. Both conserved end residues are part of each CDR3. D genes are given only for firm matches. Only some rows state a clone size, as once, few, many or a class for expanded clones.

J gene: TRBJ2-7
clone size: NA
D gene: TRBD2
V gene: TRBV4-1
CDR3 protein: CASSRLASYEQYF
CDR3 DNA: TGCGCCAGCAGTCGACTAGCGAGTTACGAGCAGTACTTC

J gene: TRBJ1-1
clone size: NA
D gene: NA
V gene: TRBV24-1
CDR3 protein: CATSGAGERTEAFF
CDR3 DNA: TGTGCCACCAGCGGGGCAGGGGAGCGCACTGAAGCTTTCTTT

J gene: TRBJ2-1
clone size: NA
D gene: TRBD2
V gene: TRBV27
CDR3 protein: CASSSSLAGGLYNEQFF
CDR3 DNA: TGTGCCAGCAGTTCGTCCTTAGCGGGAGGGCTGTACAATGAGCAGTTCTTC

J gene: TRBJ2-1
clone size: NA
D gene: NA
V gene: TRBV7-6
CDR3 protein: CASSLTRTVYNEQFF
CDR3 DNA: TGTGCCAGCAGCTTAACACGAACCGTCTACAATGAGCAGTTCTTC

J gene: TRBJ2-3
clone size: NA
D gene: TRBD1
V gene: TRBV24-1
CDR3 protein: CATSDQISGTGTDTQYF
CDR3 DNA: TGTGCCACCAGTGATCAGATCTCCGGGACAGGGACTGATACGCAGTATTTT

J gene: TRBJ2-1
clone size: NA
D gene: TRBD1
V gene: TRBV4-3
CDR3 protein: CASSPYGDRDSDNEQFF
CDR3 DNA: TGCGCCAGCAGCCCTTACGGGGACAGGGACTCTGACAATGAGCAGTTCTTC

J gene: TRBJ1-1
clone size: NA
D gene: NA
V gene: TRBV2
CDR3 protein: CASKAEMNTEAFF
CDR3 DNA: TGTGCCAGCAAGGCGGAGATGAACACTGAAGCTTTCTTT

J gene: TRBJ1-4
clone size: NA
D gene: NA
V gene: TRBV5-4
CDR3 protein: CASSKGTNEKLFF
CDR3 DNA: TGTGCCAGCAGTAAGGGGACTAATGAAAAACTGTTTTTT

J gene: TRBJ2-1
clone size: NA
D gene: TRBD1
V gene: TRBV6-6
CDR3 protein: CASSSWTGVPYNEQFF
CDR3 DNA: TGTGCCAGCAGTTCATGGACAGGGGTGCCCTACAATGAGCAGTTCTTC

J gene: TRBJ1-6
clone size: once
D gene: NA
V gene: TRBV30
CDR3 protein: CAWSVSGSPLHF
CDR3 DNA: TGTGCCTGGAGTGTTTCTGGCTCACCCCTCCACTTT

J gene: TRBJ1-1
clone size: NA
D gene: NA
V gene: TRBV5-1
CDR3 protein: CASRSGNTEAFF
CDR3 DNA: TGCGCCAGCCGGTCCGGGAACACTGAAGCTTTCTTT

J gene: TRBJ2-3
clone size: NA
D gene: NA
V gene: TRBV6-2/TRBV6-3
CDR3 protein: CASSGRGGPDTQYF
CDR3 DNA: TGTGCCAGCAGTGGCAGGGGAGGGCCAGATACGCAGTATTTT

J gene: TRBJ1-4
clone size: NA
D gene: TRBD1
V gene: TRBV7-8
CDR3 protein: CASSEQQGVGEKLFF
CDR3 DNA: TGTGCCAGCAGCGAACAACAGGGGGTAGGAGAAAAACTGTTTTTT

J gene: TRBJ2-1
clone size: once
D gene: TRBD2
V gene: TRBV7-9
CDR3 protein: CASSFSTGTSGSRNEQFF
CDR3 DNA: TGTGCCAGCAGCTTTTCTACCGGGACTAGCGGGAGTAGGAATGAGCAGTTCTTC

J gene: TRBJ1-4
clone size: NA
D gene: NA
V gene: TRBV4-1
CDR3 protein: CASSREGGEKLFF
CDR3 DNA: TGCGCCAGCAGCCGGGAGGGCGGTGAAAAACTGTTTTTT

J gene: TRBJ2-1
clone size: NA
D gene: NA
V gene: TRBV4-1
CDR3 protein: CASSLGRNQYNEQFF
CDR3 DNA: TGCGCCAGCAGTCTCGGGAGAAACCAATACAATGAGCAGTTCTTC

J gene: TRBJ1-5
clone size: NA
D gene: TRBD1
V gene: TRBV11-2
CDR3 protein: CASSLEPPDRVGSQPQHF
CDR3 DNA: TGTGCCAGCAGCTTAGAGCCACCGGACAGGGTTGGAAGTCAGCCCCAGCATTTT

J gene: TRBJ2-3
clone size: NA
D gene: NA
V gene: TRBV5-7
CDR3 protein: CASSPPSGRSADTQYF
CDR3 DNA: TGTGCCAGCAGCCCCCCATCGGGGAGGTCCGCAGATACGCAGTATTTT

J gene: TRBJ2-2
clone size: once
D gene: TRBD2
V gene: TRBV19
CDR3 protein: CASNGLAANTGELFF
CDR3 DNA: TGTGCCAGTAACGGACTAGCCGCGAACACCGGGGAGCTGTTTTTT

J gene: TRBJ1-6
clone size: NA
D gene: TRBD1
V gene: TRBV28
CDR3 protein: CASSLGQGFTPLHF
CDR3 DNA: TGTGCCAGCAGTTTGGGACAGGGTTTTACACCCCTCCACTTT

J gene: TRBJ2-2
clone size: NA
D gene: NA
V gene: TRBV7-8
CDR3 protein: CASSRLGGVGGELFF
CDR3 DNA: TGTGCCAGCAGCCGTCTGGGAGGAGTGGGCGGGGAGCTGTTTTTT

J gene: TRBJ2-7
clone size: NA
D gene: NA
V gene: TRBV11-2
CDR3 protein: CASSPSRGSYEQYF
CDR3 DNA: TGTGCCAGCAGCCCGAGTCGGGGATCCTACGAGCAGTACTTC

J gene: TRBJ2-5
clone size: NA
D gene: NA
V gene: TRBV11-3
CDR3 protein: CASSSDAQEETQYF
CDR3 DNA: TGTGCCAGCAGTTCCGATGCGCAGGAAGAGACCCAGTACTTC

J gene: TRBJ2-7
clone size: NA
D gene: NA
V gene: TRBV11-2
CDR3 protein: CASSSQAVRVSSYEQYF
CDR3 DNA: TGTGCCAGCAGCTCTCAGGCCGTGCGGGTCAGCTCCTACGAGCAGTACTTC

J gene: TRBJ2-1
clone size: NA
D gene: TRBD2
V gene: TRBV11-2
CDR3 protein: CASSFHPGLAGGNEQFF
CDR3 DNA: TGTGCCAGCAGCTTTCATCCGGGACTAGCGGGGGGGAATGAGCAGTTCTTC

J gene: TRBJ1-2
clone size: few
D gene: NA
V gene: TRBV6-5
CDR3 protein: CASSPSGGLGYTF
CDR3 DNA: TGTGCCAGCAGCCCCTCGGGGGGTTTAGGCTACACCTTC

J gene: TRBJ1-4
clone size: NA
D gene: NA
V gene: TRBV30
CDR3 protein: CAWSVMAATNEKLFF
CDR3 DNA: TGTGCCTGGAGTGTAATGGCAGCAACTAATGAAAAACTGTTTTTT

J gene: TRBJ2-7
clone size: NA
D gene: NA
V gene: TRBV6-5
CDR3 protein: CASSPGTWRAQYF
CDR3 DNA: TGTGCCAGCAGCCCCGGGACATGGAGAGCCCAGTACTTC

J gene: TRBJ1-1
clone size: few
D gene: TRBD1
V gene: TRBV28
CDR3 protein: CASSLGRTGLNTEAFF
CDR3 DNA: TGTGCCAGCAGTTTGGGCCGGACAGGACTGAACACTGAAGCTTTCTTT

J gene: TRBJ1-3
clone size: once
D gene: NA
V gene: TRBV28
CDR3 protein: CASSFQTTAGGNTIYF
CDR3 DNA: TGTGCCAGCAGTTTCCAAACGACAGCGGGGGGAAACACCATATATTTT

J gene: TRBJ1-2
clone size: NA
D gene: NA
V gene: TRBV2
CDR3 protein: CASSETASNYGYTF
CDR3 DNA: TGTGCCAGCAGTGAAACTGCCTCTAACTATGGCTACACCTTC

J gene: TRBJ1-5
clone size: NA
D gene: TRBD1
V gene: TRBV7-8
CDR3 protein: CASSPSRTGGLSSNQPQHF
CDR3 DNA: TGTGCCAGCAGCCCTAGTAGGACAGGGGGCTTGTCAAGCAATCAGCCCCAGCATTTT

J gene: TRBJ1-4
clone size: NA
D gene: NA
V gene: TRBV10-1
CDR3 protein: CASSENRRGKLFF
CDR3 DNA: TGCGCCAGCAGTGAGAACCGGAGGGGAAAACTGTTTTTT

J gene: TRBJ2-3
clone size: NA
D gene: TRBD2
V gene: TRBV4-1
CDR3 protein: CASSQGPGLAGVTDTQYF
CDR3 DNA: TGCGCCAGCAGCCAAGGCCCGGGACTAGCGGGGGTCACAGATACGCAGTATTTT

J gene: TRBJ2-1
clone size: NA
D gene: TRBD1
V gene: TRBV7-2
CDR3 protein: CASSSRDRGSYNEQFF
CDR3 DNA: TGTGCCAGCAGCTCCAGGGACAGGGGGTCCTACAATGAGCAGTTCTTC

J gene: TRBJ2-3
clone size: NA
D gene: NA
V gene: TRBV3-1/TRBV3-2
CDR3 protein: CASSSPNQGTDTQYF
CDR3 DNA: TGTGCCAGCAGCTCCCCCAACCAGGGCACAGATACGCAGTATTTT

J gene: TRBJ2-7
clone size: NA
D gene: TRBD2
V gene: TRBV6-2/TRBV6-3
CDR3 protein: CASSRFPGLALYEQYF
CDR3 DNA: TGTGCCAGCAGTCGATTCCCGGGACTAGCGTTATACGAGCAGTACTTC

J gene: TRBJ2-1
clone size: NA
D gene: NA
V gene: TRBV2
CDR3 protein: CASSDIGDEQFF
CDR3 DNA: TGTGCCAGCAGTGATATTGGAGATGAGCAGTTCTTC

J gene: TRBJ1-5
clone size: NA
D gene: NA
V gene: TRBV5-1
CDR3 protein: CASSSGLSNQPQHF
CDR3 DNA: TGCGCCAGCAGCTCCGGACTGAGCAATCAGCCCCAGCATTTT

J gene: TRBJ2-1
clone size: once
D gene: TRBD2
V gene: TRBV6-5
CDR3 protein: CASSYGLAGAWNEQFF
CDR3 DNA: TGTGCCAGCAGTTACGGGCTAGCGGGAGCATGGAATGAGCAGTTCTTC

J gene: TRBJ1-2
clone size: NA
D gene: NA
V gene: TRBV29-1
CDR3 protein: CSVVLGHGYTF
CDR3 DNA: TGCAGCGTTGTTCTAGGCCATGGCTACACCTTC

J gene: TRBJ2-5
clone size: NA
D gene: TRBD2
V gene: TRBV10-2
CDR3 protein: CASSESPAGLETQYF
CDR3 DNA: TGCGCCAGCAGTGAGTCCCCAGCGGGGTTGGAGACCCAGTACTTC